This is a list of T cell receptor beta chains from one sample in a study of blood T cell repertoires in COVID-19. TCRdb's table, derived via immunoSEQ multiplex PCR, lists solely in-frame clones and lacks some. The sample records about 210,000 clones, about 86% being singletons. Material for sequencing was peripheral blood. The receptor set was obtained from a woman in her 70s with acute or convalescent COVID-19. Each CDR3 is given with its conserved first and last residue. D genes are given only for firm matches. Some rows have no size entry. The others give once, few or many, or a class for an expanded clone.

clone_size	v_call	j_call	cdr3_length	d_call	cdr3_nt	cdr3_aa
-	TRBV4-3	TRBJ1-3	14	TRBD1	TGCGCCAGCAGCCCGGGACAGGGCAGAAACACCATATATTTT	CASSPGQGRNTIYF
-	TRBV3-1/TRBV3-2	TRBJ2-3	13	TRBD1	TGTGCCAGCAGCCAAAGAGGGGGCGATACGCAGTATTTT	CASSQRGGDTQYF
-	TRBV4-1	TRBJ1-4	17	-	TGCGCCAGCAGCCAAGATCGTTCCGGAGTCGGAAATGAAAAACTGTTTTTT	CASSQDRSGVGNEKLFF
-	TRBV20-1	TRBJ1-6	16	TRBD1	TGCAGTGCTAGTCCCCTTGGACAGGAGAATAATTCACCCCTCCACTTT	CSASPLGQENNSPLHF
-	TRBV6-2/TRBV6-3	TRBJ1-1	15	-	TGTGCCAGCAGTTACTCGATAAGGGGAGGGGGTGAAGCTTTCTTT	CASSYSIRGGGEAFF
once	TRBV7-2	TRBJ2-2	15	TRBD2	TGTGCCAGCAGCACTAGCGGGAGGGTCACCGGGGAGCTGTTTTTT	CASSTSGRVTGELFF
-	TRBV4-1	TRBJ1-2	13	-	TGCGCCAGCAGCCAAGATCAGGGGTATGGCTACACCTTC	CASSQDQGYGYTF
-	TRBV5-6	TRBJ2-2	15	-	TGTGCCAGCAGTAGAAAGGATACAGGGCGTCGGGAGCTGTTTTTT	CASSRKDTGRRELFF
-	TRBV6-6	TRBJ1-1	13	TRBD1	TGTGCCAGCAGGGGACAGATGGGGACTGAAGCTTTCTTT	CASRGQMGTEAFF
-	TRBV20-1	TRBJ1-5	14	-	TGCAGTGCTAGTTGGACGGGGAGCAATCAGCCCCAGCATTTT	CSASWTGSNQPQHF
once	TRBV2	TRBJ1-3	14	-	TGTGCCAGCAGTGAACAGGGATCCGGAAACACCATATATTTT	CASSEQGSGNTIYF
-	TRBV7-9	TRBJ1-5	15	-	TGTGCCAGCAGCTTAGGAGGCATCAGCAATCAGCCCCAGCATTTT	CASSLGGISNQPQHF
-	TRBV15	TRBJ2-5	17	TRBD1	TGTGCCACCAGCAGAGATTTTAGGGGGCGCCGGGGAGAGACCCAGTACTTC	CATSRDFRGRRGETQYF
-	TRBV7-2	TRBJ2-1	14	-	TGTGCCAGCAGACCAAGCGGTCCTTACAATGAGCAGTTCTTC	CASRPSGPYNEQFF
-	TRBV6-2/TRBV6-3	TRBJ1-5	15	-	TGTGCCAGCAGTTCCTTGAGGGCGAGTCGGCAGCCCCAGCATTTT	CASSSLRASRQPQHF
once	TRBV21-1	TRBJ2-5	15	-	TGTGCCAGCAGCTTATTGGGGAGGGACGCGGAGACCCAGTACTTC	CASSLLGRDAETQYF